This T cell receptor beta chain was retrieved from a study of blood T cell repertoires in COVID-19. For the study at large: The study drew acute and convalescent COVID-19 samples from the United States, Italy and Spain. Sources were T cells, B-cell-depleted T cells, or PBMCs; the material itself was cDNA or gDNA.

Germline CDR1 and CDR2: SGHRS and YFSETQ. The germline V and J ends were trimmed by 0 bases and 5 bases, with 12 bases remaining between them. The CDR3 extends over 14 amino acids. TCRdb's table, derived via immunoSEQ multiplex PCR, lists solely in-frame clones and lacks some. Found here are tens of thousands of clones, about four fifths of them singletons; the top ten hold roughly a sixth. This receptor was obtained from a human donor in a cohort sampled during active COVID-19. The specimen sequenced was peripheral blood. This chain links TRBV5-1 with TRBJ2-7, with a tentative D call TRBD2 (5 bases). The CDR3 protein is CASSLELVKDEQYF. CDR3 DNA sequence: TGCGCCAGCAGCTTGGAACTAGTAAAGGACGAGCAGTACTTC.